Sequencing of this TCR beta chain was carried out in a study of blood T cell repertoires in COVID-19. Study-level information: COVID-19 samples, acute and convalescent, were from the United States, Italy and Spain.

Those enrolled in Seattle joined during active infection and were followed longitudinally afterward. This CDR3 is built from 16 residues. Germline-derived CDR1 and CDR2 are KGHSH and LQKENI. V gave up 8 bases and J gave up 1 base, with 20 bases separating them. As processed by the authors: Amplifying reference gene primers gave estimates of nucleated cell counts. The table came from immunoSEQ multiplex PCR; TCRdb's copy has only in-frame clones and leaves some out. V, J and clone size are taken as reported in that table, and D and trimming were inferred from the DNA itself. The data contain hundreds of thousands of clones, roughly 92% of them singletons.

This sequence originates from a man aged 55 to 70 with COVID-19, enrolled during active disease. The rearrangement links TRBV18 to TRBJ1-2, with TRBD1 as a possible D gene (6 bases). Specimen: peripheral blood. CDR3 nucleotide sequence: TGTGCCAGCACTCTTATTCCGGGACAAAATAACTATGGCTACACCTTC. It specifies CASTLIPGQNNYGYTF.